This TCR beta chain was retrieved from a study of fetal regulatory T cell absence and autoimmunity. Study details: IPEX patients had exocrine pancreas autoimmunity without clinical diabetes.

This clone came up a few times. Antigen specificity is unknown. Study-level findings and limits: Compared with cord blood, pancreas showed oligoclonal TCR enrichment, some clones over 90-fold. Antigen-driven pancreatic autoimmunity before birth in IPEX was inferred from oligoclonal enrichment.

This was a survey-level run. Using immunoSEQ multiplex PCR, the repertoire was profiled, and TCRdb retains in-frame clones only, with some absent. The sample carries more than 85,000 clones, about three quarters recorded once. Germline CDR1 SGDLS, CDR2 YYNGEE. CDR3 length equals 13 residues. V was pared by 4 bases and J by 3 bases, with 11 bases between. The V gene is TRBV9, the J gene TRBJ2-7; TRBD2 might be the D (6 bases). Source material: pancreas tissue. This sequence originates from a male donor with IPEX syndrome. The CDR3 sequence: CASSPGLRYEQYF. As DNA, the CDR3 is TGTGCCAGCAGCCCGGGACTCCGCTACGAGCAGTACTTC. The variable domain in full, with the rest retrieved from reference TRBV9 and TRBJ2-7, is DSGVTQTPKHLITATGQRVTLRCSPRSGDLSVYWYQQSLDQGLQFLIQYYNGEERAKGNILERFSAQQFPDLHSELNLSSLELGDSALYFCASSPGLRYEQYFGPGTRLTVT.